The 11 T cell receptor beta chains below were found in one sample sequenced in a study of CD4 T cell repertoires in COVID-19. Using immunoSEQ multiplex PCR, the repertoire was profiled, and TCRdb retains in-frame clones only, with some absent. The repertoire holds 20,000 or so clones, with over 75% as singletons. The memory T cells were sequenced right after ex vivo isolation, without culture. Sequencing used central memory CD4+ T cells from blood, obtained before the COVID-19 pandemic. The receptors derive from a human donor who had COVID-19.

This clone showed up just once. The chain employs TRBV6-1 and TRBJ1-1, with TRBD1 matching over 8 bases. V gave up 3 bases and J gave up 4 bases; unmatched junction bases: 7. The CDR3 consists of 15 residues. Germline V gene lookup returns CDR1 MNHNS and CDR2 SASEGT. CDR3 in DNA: TGTGCCAGCAGTGATTTCGACAGGGGTACCACTGAAGCTTTCTTT. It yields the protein CASSDFDRGTTEAFF.

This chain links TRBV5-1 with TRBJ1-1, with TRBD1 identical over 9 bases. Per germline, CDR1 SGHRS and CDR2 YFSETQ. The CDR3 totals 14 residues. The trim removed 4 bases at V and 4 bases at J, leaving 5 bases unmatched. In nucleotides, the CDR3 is TGCGCCAGCAGCCGGGGACAGGGAGGCACTGAAGCTTTCTTT. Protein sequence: CASSRGQGGTEAFF.

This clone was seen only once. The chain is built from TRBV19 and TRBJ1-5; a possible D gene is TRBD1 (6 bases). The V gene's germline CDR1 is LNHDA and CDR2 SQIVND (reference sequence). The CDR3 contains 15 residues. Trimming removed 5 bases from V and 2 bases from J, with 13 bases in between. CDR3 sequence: CASSAPGGRNQPQHF. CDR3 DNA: TGTGCCAGTAGTGCCCCGGGGGGCCGCAATCAGCCCCAGCATTTT.

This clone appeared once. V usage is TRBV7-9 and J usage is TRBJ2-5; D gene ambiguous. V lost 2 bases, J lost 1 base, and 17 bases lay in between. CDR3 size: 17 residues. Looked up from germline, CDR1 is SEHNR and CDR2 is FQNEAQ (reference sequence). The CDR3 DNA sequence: TGTGCCAGCAGCTTATTCCGGATAGTTGAGGTCCAAGAGACCCAGTACTTC. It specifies CASSLFRIVEVQETQYF.

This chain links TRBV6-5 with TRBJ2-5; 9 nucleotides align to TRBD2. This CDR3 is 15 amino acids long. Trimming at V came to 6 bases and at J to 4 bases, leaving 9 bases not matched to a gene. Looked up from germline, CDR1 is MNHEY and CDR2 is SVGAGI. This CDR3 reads CASSPIAGAGETQYF. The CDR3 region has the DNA TGTGCCAGCAGCCCTATAGCGGGGGCGGGAGAGACCCAGTACTTC.

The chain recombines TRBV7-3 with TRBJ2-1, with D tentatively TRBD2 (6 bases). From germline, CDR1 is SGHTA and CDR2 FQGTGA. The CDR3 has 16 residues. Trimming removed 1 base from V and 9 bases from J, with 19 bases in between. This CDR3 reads CASSLSSSAPVGEQFF. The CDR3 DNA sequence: TGTGCCAGCAGCTTAAGCTCTAGCGCCCCGGTCGGTGAGCAGTTCTTC.

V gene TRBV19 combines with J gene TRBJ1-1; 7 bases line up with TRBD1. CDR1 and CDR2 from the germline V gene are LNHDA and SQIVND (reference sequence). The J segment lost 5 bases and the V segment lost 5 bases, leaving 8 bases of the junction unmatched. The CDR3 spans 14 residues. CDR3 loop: CASSSINRGTEAFF. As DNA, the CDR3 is TGTGCCAGTAGTTCCATCAACAGGGGAACTGAAGCTTTCTTT.

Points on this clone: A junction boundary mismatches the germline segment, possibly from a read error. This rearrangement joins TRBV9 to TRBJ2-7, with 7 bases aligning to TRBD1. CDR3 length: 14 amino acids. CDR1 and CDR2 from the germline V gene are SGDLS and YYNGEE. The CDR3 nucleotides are TGTGCCAGCAGCAAATCCGGGACAGACGAGACCCAGCGTTTC. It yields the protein CASSKSGTDETQRF. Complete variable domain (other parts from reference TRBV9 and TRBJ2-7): DSGVTQTPKHLITATGQRVTLRCSPRSGDLSVYWYQQSLDQGLQFLIQYYNGEERAKGNILERFSAQQFPDLHSELNLSSLELGDSALYFCASSKSGTDETQRFGPGTRLTVT.

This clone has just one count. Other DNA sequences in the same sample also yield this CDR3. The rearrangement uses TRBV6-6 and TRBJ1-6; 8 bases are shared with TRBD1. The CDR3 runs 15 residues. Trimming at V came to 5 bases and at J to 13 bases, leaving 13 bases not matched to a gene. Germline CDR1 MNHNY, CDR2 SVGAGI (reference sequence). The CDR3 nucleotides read TGTGCCAGCAGTACGCAGGGGGCGAGAGAATCCCCCCTCCACTTT. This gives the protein CASSTQGARESPLHF.

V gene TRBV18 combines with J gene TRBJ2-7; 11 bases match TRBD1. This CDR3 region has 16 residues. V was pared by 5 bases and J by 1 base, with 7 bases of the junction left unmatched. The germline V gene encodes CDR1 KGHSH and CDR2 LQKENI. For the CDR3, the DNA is TGTGCCAGCTCATCGTTCGGACAGGGGGCATCCTACGAGCAGTACTTC. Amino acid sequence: CASSSFGQGASYEQYF.

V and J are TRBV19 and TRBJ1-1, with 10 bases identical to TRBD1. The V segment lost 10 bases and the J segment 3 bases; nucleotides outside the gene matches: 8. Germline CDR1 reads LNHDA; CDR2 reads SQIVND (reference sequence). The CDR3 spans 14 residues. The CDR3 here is CATWTGGLYTEAFF. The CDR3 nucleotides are TGTGCCACCTGGACAGGGGGTTTATACACTGAAGCTTTCTTT.